One and the same sample provided the 18 T cell receptor beta chains below, sequenced in a study of T cell responses to AZD1222 COVID-19 vaccine. Clones were read by immunoSEQ multiplex PCR, and TCRdb kept only the in-frame ones, dropping some. The data contain 100,000 or so clones, about 90% of them singletons. Sequencing used peripheral blood, obtained 28 days after the second AZD1222 dose. The receptor source for this set is an adult who received the AZD1222 COVID-19 vaccine.

The gene calls are TRBV5-1 and TRBJ2-7, with 7 bases lining up with TRBD2. The CDR3 sequence is 14 residues long. Per the germline V gene, CDR1 is SGHRS and CDR2 is YFSETQ. Trimming took 4 bases from V and 2 from J; bases not matched to a gene: 6. The chain's CDR3 is CASSEPGTTYEQYF. CDR3 nucleotide sequence: TGCGCCAGCAGCGAACCCGGGACTACCTACGAGCAGTACTTC.

The rearrangement links TRBV6-5 to TRBJ2-1, with 8 nucleotides matching TRBD2. This CDR3 spans 14 amino acids. Trimming removed 7 bases from V and 5 bases from J; junction bases left unmatched: 7. Germline V gives CDR1 MNHEY, CDR2 SVGAGI. CDR3 protein: CASIRAGVNNEQFF. DNA for the CDR3: TGTGCCAGCATTAGAGCGGGAGTCAACAATGAGCAGTTCTTC.

This clone showed up just once. J is TRBJ1-5 and V is TRBV4-2; D is ambiguous. The CDR3 sequence is 14 residues long. Trimming removed 4 bases at V and 1 base at J, with 8 bases between. Germline assignment: CDR1 LGHNA and CDR2 YNFKEQ. Here the CDR3 reads CASSPRRSNQPQHF. CDR3 nucleotides: TGTGCCAGCAGCCCTCGACGAAGCAATCAGCCCCAGCATTTT.

This chain joins TRBV19 and TRBJ2-7; 13 nucleotides align to TRBD2. V dropped 9 bases and J dropped 1; count of bases not matched to a gene: 6. The germline V gene encodes CDR1 LNHDA and CDR2 SQIVND (reference sequence). CDR3 length equals 15 residues. The CDR3 loop reads CASTRTSGSSYEQYF. For the CDR3, the DNA is TGTGCCAGCACTCGGACTAGCGGGAGTTCCTACGAGCAGTACTTC.

This chain uses TRBV9 with TRBJ2-7; the match to TRBD2 covers 8 bases. The germline V gene has CDR1 SGDLS and CDR2 YYNGEE. The CDR3 runs to 15 residues. Losses at the gene ends were 1 base for V and 7 bases for J; bases not matched to a gene: 10. The CDR3 reads CASSVSGGRPEEQYF. The CDR3 bases are TGTGCCAGCAGCGTATCTGGCGGGAGGCCAGAGGAGCAGTACTTC.

This chain connects TRBV9 to TRBJ1-2; D may be TRBD1 (6 bases). V was clipped by 3 bases and J by 5 bases, with 17 bases between them. The CDR3 spans 15 residues. CDR1 and CDR2 from the germline V gene are SGDLS and YYNGEE. CDR3 protein: CASSAWPGTRYGYTF. The CDR3 bases are TGTGCCAGCAGCGCTTGGCCCGGGACAAGGTATGGCTACACCTTC.

This chain connects TRBV19 to TRBJ1-5, with 9 nucleotides matching TRBD1. Germline CDR1 reads LNHDA; CDR2 reads SQIVND (reference sequence). The CDR3 is 17 amino acids. V dropped 3 bases and J dropped 0; count of bases not matched to a gene: 6. The CDR3, as DNA: TGTGCCAGTAGTATTCGGACAGGGGATGATAGCAATCAGCCCCAGCATTTT. Residues: CASSIRTGDDSNQPQHF.

V gene TRBV4-1 combines with J gene TRBJ2-1; TRBD1 matches 8 bases. V was clipped by 0 bases and J by 2 bases; unmatched bases: 3. The CDR3 runs 16 residues. In germline, CDR1 is MGHRA, CDR2 YSYEKL. In DNA, the CDR3 is TGCGCCAGCAGCCAAGAACGGGACAGGACCTACAATGAGCAGTTCTTC. This codes for CASSQERDRTYNEQFF.

The V gene is TRBV2, the J gene TRBJ2-7, with a weak D call TRBD2 (5 bases). The CDR3 runs 14 residues. Germline V gene lookup returns CDR1 SNHLY and CDR2 FYNNEI. The V and J ends lost 5 bases and 0 bases respectively, with 11 bases between them. CDR3 sequence reads: CASSLEVTSYEQYF. CDR3 sequence (DNA): TGTGCCAGCAGTCTGGAGGTTACCTCCTACGAGCAGTACTTC.

The chain couples TRBV24-1 to TRBJ1-4; 8 bases are a match to TRBD1. Germline V gives CDR1 KGHDR, CDR2 SFDVKD. This CDR3 is 13 amino acids long. V was clipped by 10 bases and J by 4 bases; unmatched bases: 4. CDR3 region: CATQGAGNEKLFF. In DNA form, the CDR3 reads TGTGCCACTCAGGGGGCTGGTAATGAAAAACTGTTTTTT.

CDR3 in amino acids: CASSRRERFENEQFF. The CDR3 nucleotides are TGTGCCAGCAGTCGGAGGGAGCGGTTTGAGAATGAGCAGTTCTTC. V and J are TRBV6-5 and TRBJ2-1; a weak D match, TRBD2 (6 bases). The germline V and J ends were trimmed by 5 bases and 7 bases, with 18 bases remaining between them. The CDR3 is made up of 15 amino acids. Germline V CDR1 and CDR2: MNHEY, SVGAGI.

J is TRBJ2-1 and V is TRBV4-2, with 9 bases aligning to TRBD1. V was pared by 3 bases and J by 5 bases, with 8 bases of the junction left unmatched. Germline V CDR1 and CDR2: LGHNA, YNFKEQ. The length of the CDR3 is 16 residues. The CDR3 DNA follows: TGTGCCAGCAGCCAGCCGACAGGGGGTACGGACAATGAGCAGTTCTTC. It codes for CASSQPTGGTDNEQFF.

The gene calls are TRBV27 and TRBJ1-5; D is perhaps TRBD1 (6 bases). Per germline, CDR1 MNHEY and CDR2 SMNVEV (reference sequence). Trimming took off 0 bases at V and 4 bases at J, with 13 bases between the two ends. This CDR3 is built from 16 residues. The CDR3 loop is CASSLSSRGANQPQHF. As DNA, the CDR3 is TGTGCCAGCAGTTTATCGTCCAGGGGTGCTAATCAGCCCCAGCATTTT.

The V and J genes are TRBV4-1 and TRBJ2-2; no clear D. Looked up from germline, CDR1 is MGHRA and CDR2 is YSYEKL. Deletions cut 1 base from V and 7 bases from J, with 4 bases between. The CDR3 is 12 amino acids. DNA for the CDR3: TGCGCCAGCAGCCAAGCGATCGGGGAGCTGTTTTTT. Translation gives CASSQAIGELFF.

The chain couples TRBV6-5 to TRBJ2-7; D tentatively reads TRBD1 or TRBD2 (5 bases each). This CDR3 spans 14 amino acids. Germline lookup yields CDR1 MNHEY and CDR2 SVGAGI. V lost 6 bases and J 0 bases, leaving 12 bases between the germline ends. Here the CDR3 DNA reads TGTGCCAGCAGGGGACGGACGGACTCCTACGAGCAGTACTTC. Translated, it gives CASRGRTDSYEQYF.

The V call is TRBV7-2, the J call TRBJ2-4, with D perhaps matching TRBD1 (7 bases). V lost 5 bases, J lost 6 bases, and 17 bases lay in between. The CDR3 is made up of 15 amino acids. In germline, CDR1 is SGHTA, CDR2 FQGNSA. CDR3 DNA: TGTGCCAGCAGCCGCAGACAGGGAGGTCCAAACATTCAGTACTTC. Its protein is CASSRRQGGPNIQYF.

This sequence joins TRBV6-5 and TRBJ2-2; D unclear. Germline CDR1 and CDR2: MNHEY and SVGAGI. Deletions cut 2 bases from V and 0 bases from J, with 7 bases between. CDR3 length equals 15 residues. Here the CDR3 DNA reads TGTGCCAGCAGTTACCTCCTCACGAACACCGGGGAGCTGTTTTTT. Translation: CASSYLLTNTGELFF.

The sample holds one count of this clone. This chain links TRBV18 with TRBJ2-6; 8 bases line up with TRBD1. This CDR3 is 16 amino acids long. Germline lookup yields CDR1 KGHSH and CDR2 LQKENI. With V trimmed by 5 bases and J by 4 bases, 7 bases remained unmatched. The CDR3: CASSRTTGAGANVLTF. CDR3 bases: TGTGCCAGCTCAAGGACGACAGGGGCCGGGGCCAACGTCCTGACTTTC.